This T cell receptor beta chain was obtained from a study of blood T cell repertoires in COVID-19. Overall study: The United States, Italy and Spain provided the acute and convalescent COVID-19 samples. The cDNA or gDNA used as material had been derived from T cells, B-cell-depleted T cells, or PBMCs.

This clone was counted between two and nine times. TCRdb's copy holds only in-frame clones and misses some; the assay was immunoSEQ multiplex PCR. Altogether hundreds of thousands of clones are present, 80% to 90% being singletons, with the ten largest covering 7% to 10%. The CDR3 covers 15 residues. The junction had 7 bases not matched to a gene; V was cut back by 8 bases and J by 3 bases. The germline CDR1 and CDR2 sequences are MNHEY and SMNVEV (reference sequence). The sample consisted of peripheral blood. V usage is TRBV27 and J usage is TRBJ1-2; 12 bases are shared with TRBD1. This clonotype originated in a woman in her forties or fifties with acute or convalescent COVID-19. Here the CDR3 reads CASRYRDRGHYGYTF. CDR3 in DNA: TGTGCCAGCCGGTACCGGGACAGGGGGCACTATGGCTACACCTTC.